The 8 T cell receptor beta chains below all came from one sample that was sequenced in a study of early T cells in non-severe SARS-CoV-2 infection. From the 5' RACE reads, TCRdb called clonotypes with MiXCR, one entry per CDR3 protein. The repertoire holds approximately 76,000 distinct CDR3 sequences, with about 14% as singletons. Sequencing input: whole blood. The receptor source for this set is an adult who was a healthcare worker with PCR-confirmed SARS-CoV-2 infection or an uninfected control (not recorded which).

This clonotype was seen a handful of times. The chain links TRBV28 to TRBJ2-5, with D possibly matching TRBD1 (6 bases). V lost 3 bases to trimming and J lost 5 bases, with 16 bases between them. Germline V gene sequence: CDR1 MDHEN, CDR2 SYDVKM. The CDR3 is made up of 15 amino acids. CDR3: CASSLVGGGLETQYF. For the CDR3, the DNA is TGTGCCAGCAGTTTGGTTGGGGGCGGGCTGGAGACCCAGTACTTC.

This clonotype has just a few counts. This chain uses TRBV19 with TRBJ2-7; D possibly matches TRBD1 or TRBD2 (6 bases each). This CDR3 has 14 residues. CDR1 LNHDA and CDR2 SQIVND come from the germline V gene (reference sequence). V was trimmed by 9 bases and J by 0 bases, leaving 15 bases between them. CDR3 loop: CASSPGGRSYEQYF. The CDR3, as DNA: TGTGCCAGCTCTCCCGGGGGCCGCTCCTACGAGCAGTACTTC.

The gene calls are TRBV11-3 and TRBJ2-5; D tentatively reads TRBD1 or TRBD2 (5 bases each). CDR3 length: 13 amino acids. Trimming took off 5 bases at V and 3 bases at J, with 10 bases between the two ends. Germline V gene data show CDR1 as SGHNT and CDR2 as YENEEA. The CDR3 DNA reads as TGTGCCAGCAGCAGGGACGGTAAAGAGACCCAGTACTTC. Translated: CASSRDGKETQYF.

At least ten counts were recorded for this clonotype. J is TRBJ2-1 and V is TRBV12-3 or TRBV12-4, with D unresolved. This CDR3 comprises 15 residues. V was clipped by 5 bases and J by 4 bases, with 15 bases between them. The chain's CDR3 is CASSLIFGAYNEQFF. In DNA, the CDR3 is TGTGCCAGCAGTCTCATATTCGGCGCGTACAATGAGCAGTTCTTC.

The chain couples TRBV27 to TRBJ2-3; the match to TRBD1 covers 8 bases. The CDR3 length is 15 residues. Unmatched junction bases numbered 3, after V lost 4 bases and J lost 0 bases. The germline gives CDR1 MNHEY, CDR2 SMNVEV (reference sequence). CDR3: CASSSWTGSTDTQYF. The CDR3 nucleotides read TGTGCCAGCAGTTCGTGGACAGGGAGCACAGATACGCAGTATTTT.

This clonotype was detected a few times. The V call is TRBV29-1, the J call TRBJ1-5; 8 bases align to TRBD1. Germline V gives CDR1 SQVTM, CDR2 ANQGSEA. Trimming at V came to 4 bases and at J to 2 bases, leaving 7 bases not matched to a gene. The CDR3 has 15 residues. The chain's CDR3 is CSVVLQGAGNQPQHF. As DNA, the CDR3 is TGCAGCGTTGTCTTGCAGGGGGCTGGCAATCAGCCCCAGCATTTT.

This clonotype has only a few counts. The chain recombines TRBV20-1 with TRBJ2-1; 8 bases align to TRBD2. The junction had 3 bases not matched to a gene; V was cut back by 6 bases and J by 2 bases. The CDR3 totals 13 residues. Germline CDR1 and CDR2: DFQATT and SNEGSKA (reference sequence). CDR3 bases: TGCAGTGCCCATAGCGGGACCTACAATGAGCAGTTCTTC. This encodes CSAHSGTYNEQFF.

In its sample, this clonotype was seen many times. V is TRBV7-3 and J is TRBJ2-7; TRBD2 is a possible D gene (5 bases). This CDR3 is 15 amino acids long. Germline CDR1 reads SGHTA; CDR2 reads FQGTGA. Trimming took 2 bases from V and 2 from J, leaving 13 bases between them. The CDR3 DNA reads TGTGCCAGCAGCTTAGGGGTAGCGCTACCCTACGAGCAGTACTTC. Protein sequence: CASSLGVALPYEQYF.